Here is one T cell receptor beta chain with its context. Trimming removed 6 bases from V and 4 bases from J; junction bases left unmatched: 7. The CDR3 runs to 14 residues. Germline loops: CDR1 SNHLY, CDR2 FYNNEI. The data stem from a study of blood T cell repertoires in COVID-19. Across the whole study: Material from acute and convalescent COVID-19 was sourced from the United States, Italy and Spain. Sample material is recorded as cDNA or gDNA derived from T cells, B-cell-depleted T cells, or PBMCs.

Under the authors' procedure: Amplification of reference gene primers provided the estimated nucleated cell counts. The table came from immunoSEQ multiplex PCR; TCRdb's copy has only in-frame clones and leaves some out. V and J calls and clone size are given by that table; D and trimming were obtained from the DNA. In the table there are around 250,000 clones, 65% to 85% of which are singletons. This TCR derives from a man older than 75 with acute or convalescent COVID-19. V usage is TRBV2 and J usage is TRBJ1-1, with 8 bases lining up with TRBD1. The specimen was peripheral blood. The CDR3: CASRVKDRATEAFF. CDR3 DNA sequence: TGTGCCAGCAGGGTTAAGGACAGGGCCACTGAAGCTTTCTTT.